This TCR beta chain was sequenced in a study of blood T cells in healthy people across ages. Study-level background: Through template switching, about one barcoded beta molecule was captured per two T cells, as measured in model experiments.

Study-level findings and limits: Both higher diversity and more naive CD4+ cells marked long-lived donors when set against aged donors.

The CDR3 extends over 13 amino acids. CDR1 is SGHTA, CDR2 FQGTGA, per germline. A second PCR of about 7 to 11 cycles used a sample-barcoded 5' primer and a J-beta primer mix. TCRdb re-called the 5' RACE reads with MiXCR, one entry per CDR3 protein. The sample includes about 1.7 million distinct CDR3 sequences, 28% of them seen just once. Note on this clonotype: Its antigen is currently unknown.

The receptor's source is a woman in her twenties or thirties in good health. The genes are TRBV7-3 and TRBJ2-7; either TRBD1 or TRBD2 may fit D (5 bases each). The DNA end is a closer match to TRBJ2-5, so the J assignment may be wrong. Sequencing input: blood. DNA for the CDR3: TGTGCCAGCAGCGTTAAGAGGGGAGAGACCCAGTACTTC. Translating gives CASSVKRGETQYF.